Ten or more counts support the clone carrying this TCR beta chain. Its specificity is not known. Ophthalmopathy in the patients scored at least 3 on Clinical Activity Score and at least 4 on NOSPECS grade, lasting under 3 months. Approximately 10 ml of fresh peripheral blood supplied the PBMCs. This sample was taken from a study of T cells in Graves' hyperthyroidism and ophthalmopathy. RNA transcripts yielded amplified TCR beta CDR3 regions. First-round RT-PCR targeting the TCR CDR3 was performed with the HTBI primer set. TCRdb itself ran the multiplex PCR reads through MiXCR, one entry per CDR3 protein. This table holds roughly 400,000 distinct CDR3 sequences, over 12% found once. Study-level findings and limits: The model made its ophthalmopathy prediction, and onset followed a median about 6 months later. Within blood appeared most thyroid clonotypes that had expanded above 0.001.

Germline V lookup: CDR1 SGHRS, CDR2 YFSETQ. The CDR3 consists of 14 residues. With V trimmed by 4 bases and J by 8 bases, 6 bases remained unmatched. The sequence came from a man between 45 and 60 years old with Graves' ophthalmopathy. Specimen: blood. This chain connects TRBV5-1 to TRBJ1-6; 7 bases agree with TRBD1. In DNA, the CDR3 is TGCGCCAGCAGCACGGGACAGAAGGATTCACCCCTCCACTTT. Its translation: CASSTGQKDSPLHF.